The sequence of this T cell receptor (beta chain) was determined in a study of shared clonotypes between healthy human individuals. As defined, naive CD8 cells were CD45RO-negative and positively selected for CCR7, with terminally differentiated effector memory CD45RA+ cells excluded. The CDR3 has 20 residues. V gave up 1 base and J gave up 10 bases; unmatched junction bases: 24. Germline CDR1 SNHLY, CDR2 FYNNEI. Only in-frame clones appear in the TCRdb table, and some are missing; sequencing was by immunoSEQ multiplex PCR. The table includes approximately 2,000,000 clones, just over 90% detected once.

The clonotype was recovered from a man younger than 35 in good health. Some clones in this sample may be carry-over from other donors' samples. The chain employs TRBV2 and TRBJ2-1; TRBD2 aligns across 8 bases. What was sequenced was naive CD8+ T cells from PBMCs. CDR3: CASSEGLGLTGTRRSLEQFF. The CDR3 DNA sequence: TGTGCCAGCAGTGAAGGGCTGGGATTGACCGGGACTAGGCGTTCCTTGGAGCAGTTCTTC.